A single sample gave rise to the 17 T cell receptor beta chains below, sequenced in a study of CXCR3-negative and CXCR3-positive naive CD8 T cells. Libraries were UMI-labeled 5' RACE TRB cDNA. One entry per CDR3 protein, without DNA, is what TCRdb gives after re-calling the 5' RACE reads. In all, the sample yields 46,000 or so distinct CDR3 sequences. The specimen sequenced was naive CXCR3- CD8+ T cells from blood. Stated subset: CD45RO-CCR7+CD27+CD95- naive CD8+ T cells lacking CXCR3 (TNR3-). The receptors derive from a human donor in good health. Some clones in this sample may be carry-over from other donors' samples.

The chain combines TRBV4-2 with TRBJ1-1; as DNA is missing, the TRBD1 call by TCRdb cannot be tested. Germline V gene sequence: CDR1 LGHNA, CDR2 YNFKEQ. The CDR3 covers 18 residues. The CDR3 here is CASSQDPTGADMNTEAFF.

The chain employs TRBV20-1 and TRBJ2-7. Germline V gives CDR1 DFQATT, CDR2 SNEGSKA (reference sequence). This CDR3 is 14 amino acids long. The CDR3 here is CSARTGQEFYEQYF.

The V call is TRBV29-1, the J call TRBJ2-3; there is no DNA to check the TCRdb D call of TRBD2. This CDR3 is built from 14 residues. Germline CDR1 SQVTM, CDR2 ANQGSEA. The CDR3 is CSVYLAISTDTQYF.

The CDR3: CSVGGLAGPYEQYF. The chain employs TRBV29-1 and TRBJ2-7; the TCRdb D gene call, TRBD2, has no DNA to confirm it. Germline V gene data show CDR1 as SQVTM and CDR2 as ANQGSEA. CDR3 length: 14 residues.

The gene calls are TRBV29-1 and TRBJ2-1. The germline V gene has CDR1 SQVTM and CDR2 ANQGSEA. This CDR3 contains 15 residues. CDR3 protein: CSVEDLASSYNEQFF.

The V gene is TRBV28, the J gene TRBJ2-1; the TCRdb call, TRBD2, lacks DNA for checking. The CDR3 loop spans 18 amino acids. Germline values: CDR1 MDHEN, CDR2 SYDVKM. CDR3 sequence: CASRDLAGGAISYNEQFF. Based on the CDR3 plus reference TRBV28 and TRBJ2-1, the full variable domain is DVKVTQSSRYLVKRTGEKVFLECVQDMDHENMFWYRQDPGLGLRLIYFSYDVKMKEKGDIPEGYSVSREKKERFSLILESASTNQTSMYLCASRDLAGGAISYNEQFFGPGTRLTVL.

The rearrangement uses TRBV11-3 and TRBJ2-1. This CDR3 is built from 12 residues. Looked up from germline, CDR1 is SGHNT and CDR2 is YENEEA. The CDR3 loop reads CASSSTGNEQFF.

The chain couples TRBV5-1 to TRBJ2-7; TCRdb's D gene call, TRBD2, goes unchecked for lack of DNA. The length of the CDR3 is 13 residues. Germline lookup yields CDR1 SGHRS and CDR2 YFSETQ. This chain's CDR3 is CASSFSGGGEQYF.

The chain combines TRBV7-9 with TRBJ2-2; TCRdb's D call, TRBD1, is unchecked because there is no DNA. The germline V gene has CDR1 SEHNR and CDR2 FQNEAQ (reference sequence). The CDR3 runs to 14 residues. Here the CDR3 reads CASSLKGDTGELFF.

The genes are TRBV14 and TRBJ2-1; as DNA is missing, the TRBD2 call by TCRdb cannot be tested. The V gene's germline CDR1 is SGHDN and CDR2 FVKESK. There are 17 residues in the CDR3. The chain's CDR3 is CASSHPSRSSPYNEQFF.

The rearrangement links TRBV7-9 to TRBJ2-3; without DNA, the TCRdb call of TRBD1 cannot be checked. This CDR3 is 19 amino acids long. Germline-derived CDR1 and CDR2 are SEHNR and FQNEAQ (reference sequence). Here the CDR3 reads CASSSGALAGRASTDTQYF.

The chain couples TRBV2 to TRBJ2-2. Germline assignment: CDR1 SNHLY and CDR2 FYNNEI. The CDR3 loop spans 14 amino acids. CDR3 sequence reads: CASSEAGNTGELFF.

This chain joins TRBV29-1 and TRBJ2-7. The CDR3 contains 14 residues. Germline V gene sequence: CDR1 SQVTM, CDR2 ANQGSEA. This chain's CDR3 is CSVEDPGSAYEQYF.

The chain employs TRBV12-3 or TRBV12-4 and TRBJ2-3; TCRdb outputs TRBD1, but without DNA this stays unchecked. The CDR3 totals 14 residues. The CDR3: CASSLYRDTDTQYF.

The chain combines TRBV7-6 with TRBJ2-2. Germline assignment: CDR1 SGHVS and CDR2 FNYEAQ. This CDR3 has 15 amino acids. CDR3 sequence: CASSEGYANTGELFF.

V gene TRBV19 combines with J gene TRBJ2-1. There are 11 residues in the CDR3. The V gene's germline CDR1 is LNHDA and CDR2 SQIVND (reference sequence). This chain's CDR3 is CASSGHYEQFF.

The V and J genes are TRBV6-6 and TRBJ2-1; the TCRdb D gene call, TRBD1, has no DNA to confirm it. This CDR3 spans 16 amino acids. CDR1 is MNHNY, CDR2 SVGAGI, per germline (reference sequence). CDR3 in amino acids: CARTKQGALASNEQFF.